The subject of this entry is one T cell receptor beta chain. Its antigen has not been determined. The record has no base qualities; no much larger clone is one base away. The record originates from a study of OX40 agonist ivuxolimab in advanced cancers. General notes on the study: The costimulatory receptor OX40 (CD134) was targeted by ivuxolimab, a fully human IgG2 agonistic monoclonal antibody. Three dose-escalation patients achieved partial responses, one with hepatocellular carcinoma and two with cutaneous melanoma. The paper covers the monotherapy dose-escalation part of the phase I ivuxolimab trial, which included N of about 51 patients. Of the approximately 50 patients in dose escalation, about 20 had hepatocellular carcinoma, some 15 had melanoma, 9 had renal cell carcinoma and 9 had head and neck cancer. The point of sequencing TCRbeta in the periphery was to test whether ivuxolimab changed TCR sequence diversity and drove clonal T-cell expansion. Patients were allowed to have had prior anti-PD-1, anti-PD-L1 or anti-CTLA-4 therapy, and about 40% of the dose-escalation patients had been treated with checkpoint inhibitors. Intravenous ivuxolimab was administered to patients every 2 weeks at six dose levels: 0.01, 0.1, 0.3, 1.5, 3 and 10 mg/kg. A male proportion of around 83% and a mean age of approximately 58 years, ranging from roughly 23 to 80, were recorded for the dose-escalation cohort.

CDR1 LGHNT and CDR2 FRNRAP are derived from the germline V gene. At the junction V is shortened by 2 bases and J by 5 bases; bases outside the gene matches: 12. The cysteine opens and the phenylalanine closes a CDR3 of 17 amino acids. Of all the DNA, just the CDR3 is kept, 51 bases in frame from base 1. For sequencing of the TCRbeta CDR3 region, genomic DNA was extracted from the sorted cells. TCRbeta CDR3 regions were sequenced using the immunoSEQ Assay. TCRdb holds this immuneACCESS table with in-frame rearrangements only. Some clones are missing; in checked studies, unresolved V genes explain under half, and the rest has no known cause. In all, the sample holds some 100,000 clones, and 92% of those were seen once. In total, the top ten clones hold around 3.4% of the sample. Patients with autoimmune disease history or receiving systemic immunosuppression were excluded from the trial. Peripheral blood for TCR sequencing was drawn from every dose cohort at baseline, at cycle 4 day 1 and at cycle 7 day 1. The samples were taken from a phase I, first-in-human, multicenter, open-label dose-escalation trial of ivuxolimab. The trial enrolled adults with locally advanced or metastatic head and neck squamous cell, hepatocellular, melanoma or renal cell carcinoma. Before TCR sequencing, CD4+ T cells and CD8+ T cells were sorted from peripheral blood as separate populations.

Broad study findings and their caveats: The antigen specificity of the peripheral T cells that underwent clonal expansion was not determined. In partial responders in the 0.1-3.0 mg/kg groups, normalized peripheral clonal expansion was found to be among the lowest, especially among CD8+ T cells. At doses of 0.1 to 3.0 mg/kg, clonal expansion of both CD4+ and CD8+ T cells in blood was seen between baseline and week 6. Low levels of normalized T-cell clonal expansion were also shown by some nonresponding patients. On average, CD8+ T cells showed more expanded clones than CD4+ T cells after ivuxolimab.

The source material was CD4+ or CD8+ T cells sorted from blood, sampled in a trial of the OX40 agonist ivuxolimab. This clonotype was sampled from an adult with an advanced solid tumor such as melanoma, head and neck, liver or kidney cancer. The V gene is TRBV12-5 and the J gene is TRBJ1-1, and 9 junctional nucleotides match TRBD1. The CDR3 protein is CASGLTGTGRRRTEAFF. At the DNA level, the sequence is TGTGCTAGTGGTTTGACCGGGACAGGGCGCCGGAGGACTGAAGCTTTCTTT.